What follows are 30 T cell receptor beta chains derived from one specimen sequenced in a study of OX40 agonist ivuxolimab in advanced cancers. Assay: immunoSEQ multiplex PCR; the TCRdb copy retains only in-frame clones and omits some. The sample consists of roughly 50,000 clones, more than 80% of them appearing once. Specimen: CD4+ or CD8+ T cells sorted from blood, collected in a trial of the OX40 agonist ivuxolimab. These receptors all come from an adult with an advanced solid tumor such as melanoma, head and neck, liver or kidney cancer.

The chain links TRBV6-5 to TRBJ1-1; the match to TRBD1 covers 7 bases. Germline CDR1 is MNHEY and CDR2 is SVGAGI. The trim removed 5 bases at V and 5 bases at J, leaving 11 bases unmatched. CDR3 size: 15 residues. The CDR3, as DNA: TGTGCCAGCAGTCTCTCCCCCACAGGGGTTACTGAAGCTTTCTTT. This encodes CASSLSPTGVTEAFF.

The V gene is TRBV6-5, the J gene TRBJ2-5; TRBD1 agrees at 7 bases. This CDR3 has 13 residues. V was clipped by 7 bases and J by 2 bases; unmatched bases: 4. Germline V gene lookup returns CDR1 MNHEY and CDR2 SVGAGI. This CDR3 is CASNTGAQETQYF. In DNA, the CDR3 is TGTGCCAGCAACACAGGGGCACAAGAGACCCAGTACTTC.

V usage is TRBV11-2 and J usage is TRBJ2-7, with D possibly TRBD1 on 6 matching bases. The CDR3 runs 15 residues. V lost 1 base and J 3 bases, leaving 13 bases between the germline ends. Looked up from germline, CDR1 is SGHAT and CDR2 is FQNNGV. CDR3 nucleotides: TGTGCCAGCAGCTTAGTCTTGCAGGGGATCTACGAGCAGTACTTC. Translated, it gives CASSLVLQGIYEQYF.

The CDR3 sequence is CASSLTGTAYNEQFF. CDR3 DNA sequence: TGTGCCAGCAGTTTAACCGGGACAGCCTACAATGAGCAGTTCTTC. This sequence joins TRBV27 and TRBJ2-1, with TRBD1 identical over 7 bases. This CDR3 contains 15 residues. CDR1 is MNHEY and CDR2 is SMNVEV in the germline V gene (reference sequence). Trimming removed 2 bases from V and 2 bases from J; junction bases left unmatched: 3.

This rearrangement joins TRBV2 to TRBJ1-1; D possibly corresponds to TRBD1 (6 bases). Germline assignment: CDR1 SNHLY and CDR2 FYNNEI. There are 15 residues in the CDR3. V shed 6 bases and J shed 6 bases, with 20 bases lying between them. The CDR3 nucleotides are TGTGCCAGCAGAGCGGGACACCTTAGAACCCCTGAAGCTTTCTTT. This translates into CASRAGHLRTPEAFF.

The V gene is TRBV4-3, the J gene TRBJ2-3; 10 bases align to TRBD2. The J segment lost 0 bases and the V segment lost 5 bases, leaving 8 bases of the junction unmatched. The CDR3 length is 17 residues. From germline, CDR1 is LGHNA and CDR2 YSLEER. CDR3 protein: CASSKSSGGRSTDTQYF. The CDR3 bases are TGCGCCAGCAGCAAATCTAGCGGGGGCCGGAGCACAGATACGCAGTATTTT.

The chain uses TRBV10-3 and TRBJ1-2, with D unclear. Germline loops: CDR1 ENHRY, CDR2 SYGVKD. The CDR3 has 15 residues. Deletions cut 3 bases from V and 4 bases from J, with 15 bases between. CDR3 DNA: TGTGCCATCAGTGAAAACCGTGTTAGTAGCTATGGCTACACCTTC. This translates into CAISENRVSSYGYTF.

This clone was observed once. This sequence joins TRBV7-3 and TRBJ2-3; D gene ambiguous. The length of the CDR3 is 14 residues. Trimming pared 3 bases from V and 4 bases from J, leaving 11 bases between. The germline V gene has CDR1 SGHTA and CDR2 FQGTGA. CDR3 sequence: CASSLGIDPDTQYF. CDR3 coding DNA: TGTGCCAGCAGCTTGGGCATAGATCCAGATACGCAGTATTTT.

The chain combines TRBV27 with TRBJ1-1, with D hard to call. The V end was cut by 0 bases, the J end by 1 base, with 15 bases between. The CDR3 covers 17 residues. From germline, CDR1 is MNHEY and CDR2 SMNVEV (reference sequence). The CDR3 coding sequence is TGTGCCAGCAGTTTATCGATCGAAGGACGTTCGAACACTGAAGCTTTCTTT. Encoded protein: CASSLSIEGRSNTEAFF.

V is TRBV15 and J is TRBJ2-3; the D call may be TRBD1 or TRBD2 (6 bases each). Germline assignment: CDR1 LNHNV and CDR2 YYDKDF (reference sequence). The CDR3 loop spans 13 amino acids. The CDR3 sequence: CAIEGGSTDTQYF. CDR3 in DNA: TGTGCGATTGAGGGGGGTAGCACAGATACGCAGTATTTT.

This clone was seen only once. The chain links TRBV4-2 to TRBJ1-5, with D possibly matching TRBD1 (5 bases). V was clipped by 3 bases and J by 1 base, with 19 bases between them. CDR3 length equals 18 residues. The germline gives CDR1 LGHNA, CDR2 YNFKEQ. The CDR3 DNA follows: TGTGCCAGCAGCCAGAAGACGGGGGTCCCTAGGAGCAATCAGCCCCAGCATTTT. Its protein product is CASSQKTGVPRSNQPQHF.

This chain connects TRBV4-3 to TRBJ2-7; D gene uncertain. CDR3 size: 13 residues. Per the germline V gene, CDR1 is LGHNA and CDR2 is YSLEER. With 5 bases removed from V and 5 bases from J, the gap between germline ends came to 13 bases. For the CDR3, the DNA is TGCGCCAGCAGCACCACTCCCTACGACGAGCAGTACTTC. Amino acid sequence: CASSTTPYDEQYF.

This chain joins TRBV30 and TRBJ1-2; 7 nucleotides match TRBD1. The V and J ends lost 5 bases and 4 bases, in that order; junction bases with no gene match: 4. The CDR3 is 12 residues long. CDR1 and CDR2 (germline): GTSNPN, SVGIG (reference sequence). The chain's CDR3 is CAWAQGTYGYTF. The CDR3 DNA is TGTGCCTGGGCACAGGGGACCTATGGCTACACCTTC.

This clone has a single count. The gene calls are TRBV6-5 and TRBJ1-5; the D gene is possibly TRBD1 (5 bases). Germline values: CDR1 MNHEY, CDR2 SVGAGI. Between the trimmed V and J ends, which lost 2 bases and 0 bases, there was a span of 11 bases. CDR3 length: 16 residues. The CDR3 DNA reads as TGTGCCAGCAGTTACCGCGGGACGGCTAGCAATCAGCCCCAGCATTTT. It is translated as CASSYRGTASNQPQHF.

The J gene is TRBJ1-1, the V gene TRBV9, with 7 bases matching TRBD1. The CDR3 has 14 residues. J was trimmed by 5 bases and V by 3 bases; bases with no gene match: 7. Per the germline V gene, CDR1 is SGDLS and CDR2 is YYNGEE. CDR3 sequence reads: CASSARGLGTEAFF. CDR3 bases: TGTGCCAGCAGCGCAAGGGGGCTTGGGACTGAAGCTTTCTTT.

The table lists this clone with a few counts. V usage is TRBV4-3 and J usage is TRBJ1-6; D is unclear. The CDR3 is made up of 15 amino acids. Germline CDR1 reads LGHNA; CDR2 reads YSLEER. Trimming removed 0 bases at V and 7 bases at J, with 10 bases between. For the CDR3, the DNA is TGCGCCAGCAGCCAAGATTTACTGGACAATTCACCCCTCCACTTT. As protein: CASSQDLLDNSPLHF.

This clone was counted once. CDR3 sequence reads: CASSIDEEQYF. The CDR3 DNA follows: TGTGCCAGTAGTATAGATGAGGAACAGTACTTC. The chain recombines TRBV19 with TRBJ2-4; D not resolved. Trimming removed 0 bases from V and 13 bases from J, with 7 bases in between. Germline lookup yields CDR1 LNHDA and CDR2 SQIVND (reference sequence). The CDR3 is made up of 11 amino acids. Full variable domain (outside the CDR3, taken from reference TRBV19 and TRBJ2-4): DGGITQSPKYLFRKEGQNVTLSCEQNLNHDAMYWYRQDPGQGLRLIYYSQIVNDFQKGDIAEGYSVSREKKESFPLTVTSAQKNPTAFYLCASSIDEEQYFGAGTRLSVL.

The genes are TRBV5-6 and TRBJ2-5; 7 bases map to TRBD1. The ends lost 2 bases at V and 4 bases at J; junction bases unmatched: 2. The length of the CDR3 is 13 residues. CDR1 and CDR2 (germline): SGHDT, YYEEEE. The CDR3 sequence is CASSLDRVETQYF. The CDR3 nucleotides are TGTGCCAGCAGCTTAGACAGGGTAGAGACCCAGTACTTC. The full variable domain, completed using reference TRBV5-6 and TRBJ2-5, is DAGVTQSPTHLIKTRGQQVTLRCSPKSGHDTVSWYQQALGQGPQFIFQYYEEEERQRGNFPDRFSGHQFPNYSSELNVNALLLGDSALYLCASSLDRVETQYFGPGTRLLVL.

This chain links TRBV19 with TRBJ2-2; 10 bases line up with TRBD1. The CDR3 totals 13 residues. The germline CDR1 and CDR2 sequences are LNHDA and SQIVND (reference sequence). J gave up 7 bases and V 10 bases, and 6 bases lay outside the gene matches. CDR3 bases: TGTGCCATGGGACAGGGGCAGGTCGGGGAGCTGTTTTTT. Translating gives CAMGQGQVGELFF.

The rearrangement joins TRBV7-8 to TRBJ2-3; a possible D gene is TRBD2 (5 bases). V gave up 5 bases and J gave up 0 bases, with 18 bases separating them. The germline gives CDR1 SGHVS, CDR2 FQNEAQ. The CDR3 has 17 residues. The CDR3 nucleotides are TGTGCCAGCAGCCCACCCGGGAACCTTCTTAGCACAGATACGCAGTATTTT. Amino acids: CASSPPGNLLSTDTQYF.

The gene calls are TRBV9 and TRBJ1-2; possible D gene TRBD1, 6 bases. CDR3 length equals 15 residues. The germline CDR1 and CDR2 sequences are SGDLS and YYNGEE. Deletions cut 3 bases from V and 5 bases from J, with 17 bases between. The CDR3 sequence: CASSATQGWKYGYTF. CDR3 DNA: TGTGCCAGCAGCGCAACACAGGGCTGGAAATATGGCTACACCTTC.

The chain recombines TRBV27 with TRBJ1-2; D is perhaps TRBD1 (5 bases). Germline loops: CDR1 MNHEY, CDR2 SMNVEV (reference sequence). V lost 2 bases and J 7 bases, leaving 20 bases between the germline ends. This CDR3 contains 16 residues. The CDR3 DNA is TGTGCCAGCAGTTTAAATCCGACGGGGACCCTCTCTGGCTACACCTTC. It specifies CASSLNPTGTLSGYTF.

This sequence joins TRBV6-4 and TRBJ1-1; D is unclear. This CDR3 contains 15 residues. Germline V gives CDR1 MRHNA, CDR2 SNTAGT. V was cut by 7 bases and J by 0 bases, with 15 bases left in between. This CDR3 reads CASNHSVYVNTEAFF. CDR3 DNA sequence: TGTGCCAGCAACCACAGCGTTTACGTGAACACTGAAGCTTTCTTT.

The chain uses TRBV4-3 and TRBJ2-7; either TRBD1 or TRBD2 may fit D (6 bases each). The CDR3 extends over 14 amino acids. Germline V gene lookup returns CDR1 LGHNA and CDR2 YSLEER. With 3 bases removed from V and 3 bases from J, the gap between germline ends came to 12 bases. CDR3 bases: TGCGCCAGCAGCCAGGGGGGCAGGAACTACGAGCAGTACTTC. Protein: CASSQGGRNYEQYF.

This chain's CDR3 is CASSLNGDSGVYNEQFF. For the CDR3, the DNA is TGTGCCAGCAGCTTGAATGGTGATAGCGGGGTATACAATGAGCAGTTCTTC. The chain links TRBV5-8 to TRBJ2-1; 8 nucleotides align to TRBD2. Germline CDR1 SGHTS, CDR2 YDEGEE. The CDR3 sequence is 17 residues long. V was pared by 1 base and J by 4 bases, with 10 bases of the junction left unmatched.

This clone was seen more than once but under ten times. J is TRBJ1-6 and V is TRBV6-5, with a possible D match to TRBD1 (6 bases). This CDR3 has 14 residues. V lost 0 bases and J lost 10, with 10 bases in between. From germline, CDR1 is MNHEY and CDR2 SVGAGI. The CDR3 protein is CASSYSRGGSPLHF. In nucleotides, the CDR3 is TGTGCCAGCAGTTACTCGAGGGGGGGGTCACCCCTCCACTTT.

The chain has TRBV2 and TRBJ2-3; 15 nucleotides match TRBD2. CDR3 length equals 19 residues. Losses at the gene ends were 5 bases for V and 1 base for J; bases not matched to a gene: 10. CDR1 is SNHLY, CDR2 FYNNEI, per germline. CDR3 in amino acids: CASSLGLAGGPTGTDTQYF. CDR3 DNA sequence: TGTGCCAGCAGTCTCGGACTAGCGGGAGGGCCGACCGGCACAGATACGCAGTATTTT. Filled out from reference TRBV2 and TRBJ2-3, the complete variable domain reads EPEVTQTPSHQVTQMGQEVILRCVPISNHLYFYWYRQILGQKVEFLVSFYNNEISEKSEIFDDQFSVERPDGSNFTLKIRSTKLEDSAMYFCASSLGLAGGPTGTDTQYFGPGTRLTVL.

The rearrangement uses TRBV27 and TRBJ2-3, with D hard to call. The CDR3 runs 13 residues. CDR1 is MNHEY, CDR2 SMNVEV, per germline (reference sequence). The V gene lost 3 bases and the J gene lost 5 bases, with 9 bases spanning the gap. The CDR3 spells CASSFGSLDTQYF. As DNA, the CDR3 is TGTGCCAGCAGTTTTGGTAGCTTAGATACGCAGTATTTT.

CDR3 amino acids: CASSSDRGPLRPQHF. For the CDR3, the DNA is TGTGCCAGCAGTTCGGACAGGGGGCCACTCCGGCCCCAGCATTTT. The chain employs TRBV27 and TRBJ1-5; TRBD1 aligns across 11 bases. The CDR3 has 15 residues. V shed 4 bases and J 9 bases; nucleotides not matched to a gene: 8. Looked up from germline, CDR1 is MNHEY and CDR2 is SMNVEV (reference sequence).

The rearrangement links TRBV7-2 to TRBJ1-5, with 10 nucleotides matching TRBD1. The CDR3 is made up of 14 amino acids. Germline trimming cut 5 bases from V and 7 bases from J; bases unmatched to any gene: 5. Germline V CDR1 and CDR2: SGHTA, FQGNSA. CDR3 region: CASSPGTGVQPQHF. The CDR3 region has the DNA TGTGCCAGCAGCCCCGGGACAGGGGTACAGCCCCAGCATTTT.